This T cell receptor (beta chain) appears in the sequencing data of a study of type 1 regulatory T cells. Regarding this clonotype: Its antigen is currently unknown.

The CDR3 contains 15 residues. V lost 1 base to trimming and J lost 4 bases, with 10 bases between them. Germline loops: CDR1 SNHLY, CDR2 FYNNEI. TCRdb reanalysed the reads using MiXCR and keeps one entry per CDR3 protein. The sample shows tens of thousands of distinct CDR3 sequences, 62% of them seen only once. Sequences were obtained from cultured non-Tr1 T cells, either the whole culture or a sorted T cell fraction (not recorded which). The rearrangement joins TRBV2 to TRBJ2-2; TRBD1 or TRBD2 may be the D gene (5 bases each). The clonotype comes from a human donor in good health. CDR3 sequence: CASSEVSGGTGELFF. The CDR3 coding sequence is TGTGCCAGCAGTGAAGTCAGTGGGGGCACCGGGGAGCTGTTTTTT.